These 24 T cell receptor beta chains share one sample of origin, sequenced in a study of OX40 agonist ivuxolimab in advanced cancers. Some clones are missing from TCRdb's copy, which holds only in-frame ones; the method was immunoSEQ multiplex PCR. This table holds roughly 55,000 clones, around 87% found once. The sequences come from CD4+ or CD8+ T cells sorted from blood, collected in a trial of the OX40 agonist ivuxolimab. These receptors all stem from an adult with an advanced solid tumor such as melanoma, head and neck, liver or kidney cancer.

The chain employs TRBV4-1 and TRBJ2-7, with TRBD2 matching over 9 bases. The germline V gene has CDR1 MGHRA and CDR2 YSYEKL. This CDR3 has 14 amino acids. The junction had 3 bases not matched to a gene; V was cut back by 4 bases and J by 2 bases. CDR3 nucleotide sequence: TGCGCCAGCAGCCCTAGCGGGGACCCCTACGAGCAGTACTTC. Encoded protein: CASSPSGDPYEQYF.

The chain combines TRBV5-1 with TRBJ2-7, with D unresolved. This CDR3 has 16 amino acids. Germline V gene lookup returns CDR1 SGHRS and CDR2 YFSETQ. V was cut by 5 bases and J by 2 bases, with 20 bases left in between. This chain's CDR3 is CASRETPQESPYEQYF. The CDR3 nucleotides are TGCGCCAGCAGAGAGACACCCCAAGAAAGTCCCTACGAGCAGTACTTC.

The V and J genes are TRBV4-1 and TRBJ1-2, with TRBD1 as a possible D gene (5 bases). This CDR3 has 15 residues. From germline, CDR1 is MGHRA and CDR2 YSYEKL. V lost 0 bases to trimming and J lost 6 bases, with 14 bases between them. CDR3 in amino acids: CASSQEAGGGDGYTF. CDR3 in DNA: TGCGCCAGCAGCCAAGAAGCTGGGGGGGGTGATGGCTACACCTTC.

J is TRBJ2-7 and V is TRBV5-1; the match to TRBD1 covers 9 bases. Germline CDR1 is SGHRS and CDR2 is YFSETQ. The CDR3 extends over 14 amino acids. J lost 7 bases, V lost 4 bases, and 9 bases had no gene match. The CDR3 is CASSDDRGESEQYF. The CDR3 DNA is TGCGCCAGCAGCGACGACAGGGGGGAGAGTGAGCAGTACTTC.

The V gene is TRBV9, the J gene TRBJ2-7, with a weak D call TRBD1 (7 bases). CDR1 SGDLS and CDR2 YYNGEE come from the germline V gene. This CDR3 is built from 13 residues. The V gene lost 6 bases and the J gene lost 3 bases, with 13 bases spanning the gap. DNA of the CDR3: TGTGCCAGCAACGGAGGGGGCGACTACGAGCAGTACTTC. It specifies CASNGGGDYEQYF.

This clone was seen just once. The same CDR3 also results from other DNA sequences found in this sample. V and J are TRBV27 and TRBJ2-2; D uncertain. Trimming removed 3 bases at V and 5 bases at J, with 7 bases between. The CDR3 has 13 residues. Germline loops: CDR1 MNHEY, CDR2 SMNVEV (reference sequence). CDR3 region: CASSFGLTGELFF. In nucleotides, the CDR3 is TGTGCCAGCAGTTTCGGGTTAACCGGGGAGCTGTTTTTT.

On this clone: One junction end does not reproduce the germline sequence, and a read error may be involved. The chain carries TRBV27 and TRBJ2-7; unclear D gene. Germline V lookup: CDR1 MNHEY, CDR2 SMNVEV (reference sequence). The CDR3 contains 10 residues. DNA for the CDR3: TGTGCCAGCAGCCCGCAACGCGGTTGCTTC. It specifies CASSPQRGCF.

This clone has a single count. The chain carries TRBV6-6 and TRBJ2-1, with 12 bases fitting TRBD2. The CDR3 is 15 residues long. The V gene end was trimmed by 6 bases and the J gene end by 10 bases; junction bases not matched to a gene: 10. Germline-derived CDR1 and CDR2 are MNHNY and SVGAGI (reference sequence). The CDR3 region is CASSRLAGAGGEQFF. The CDR3 DNA is TGTGCCAGCAGCCGACTAGCGGGGGCGGGGGGAGAGCAGTTCTTC.

The J gene is TRBJ2-7, the V gene TRBV7-9; no definite D call. Trimming removed 3 bases at V and 3 bases at J, with 6 bases between. Looked up from germline, CDR1 is SEHNR and CDR2 is FQNEAQ (reference sequence). The CDR3 spans 12 residues. In DNA, the CDR3 is TGTGCCAGCAGCTTCCTTATCTACGAGCAGTACTTC. It yields the protein CASSFLIYEQYF. Together with reference TRBV7-9 and TRBJ2-7, the CDR3 gives the full variable domain: DTGVSQNPRHKITKRGQNVTFRCDPISEHNRLYWYRQTLGQGPEFLTYFQNEAQLEKSRLLSDRFSAERPKGSFSTLEIQRTEQGDSAMYLCASSFLIYEQYFGPGTRLTVT.

The rearrangement links TRBV10-3 to TRBJ1-2; 7 bases map to TRBD1. The germline V gene has CDR1 ENHRY and CDR2 SYGVKD. J lost 5 bases, V lost 10 bases, and 16 bases had no gene match. CDR3 length: 15 residues. This CDR3 is CATGEVGGETYGYTF. For the CDR3, the DNA is TGTGCCACCGGAGAGGTAGGGGGCGAGACGTATGGCTACACCTTC.

The V gene is TRBV4-3, the J gene TRBJ1-2; 10 nucleotides line up with TRBD1. CDR1 LGHNA and CDR2 YSLEER come from the germline V gene. The CDR3 covers 16 residues. V trimming: 1 base; J trimming: 4 bases; junction bases outside the gene matches: 6. This CDR3 reads CASSQARDRGFYGYTF. CDR3 sequence (DNA): TGCGCCAGCAGCCAAGCTCGGGACAGGGGTTTCTATGGCTACACCTTC.

The V call is TRBV11-2, the J call TRBJ1-1; the D is unclear. The CDR3 extends over 14 amino acids. V gave up 5 bases and J gave up 7 bases, with 17 bases separating them. CDR1 and CDR2 (germline): SGHAT, FQNNGV. The DNA of the CDR3 is TGTGCCAGCAGCCGTTCGGTTGGTATTGGTGAAGCTTTCTTT. It yields the protein CASSRSVGIGEAFF.

The V and J genes are TRBV7-6 and TRBJ2-1; D not certain. V was trimmed by 2 bases and J by 7 bases, leaving 6 bases between them. This CDR3 has 12 amino acids. CDR1 is SGHVS, CDR2 FNYEAQ, per germline. The CDR3 spells CASSLLVNEQFF. The CDR3 DNA sequence: TGTGCCAGCAGCTTATTGGTGAATGAGCAGTTCTTC.

This clone was recorded once. The J gene is TRBJ2-1, the V gene TRBV28; maybe TRBD2 (8 bases). Germline CDR1 and CDR2: MDHEN and SYDVKM. Trimming took off 3 bases at V and 0 bases at J, with 21 bases between the two ends. This CDR3 has 19 residues. CDR3 nucleotides: TGTGCCAGCAGTTTTTTTCTCGGGGGGGACAGCTACTCCTACAATGAGCAGTTCTTC. Its translation: CASSFFLGGDSYSYNEQFF.

The genes are TRBV5-1 and TRBJ2-7; 10 bases align to TRBD2. The trim removed 2 bases at V and 2 bases at J, leaving 1 base unmatched. Per germline, CDR1 SGHRS and CDR2 YFSETQ. CDR3 length: 14 amino acids. This CDR3 reads CASSLAGGPYEQYF. The CDR3 coding sequence is TGCGCCAGCAGCTTAGCGGGGGGGCCCTACGAGCAGTACTTC.

As concerns this clone: Because the CDR3 is missing its conserved closing phenylalanine or tryptophan, this is likely a read error. This sequence joins TRBV10-3 and TRBJ1-6; maybe TRBD1 (5 bases). The CDR3 runs to 16 residues. V was cut by 10 bases and J by 6 bases, with 22 bases left in between. In germline, CDR1 is ENHRY, CDR2 SYGVKD. The CDR3 sequence is CASNGEELGGNSPLHL. The CDR3 nucleotides are TGTGCCAGCAACGGAGAAGAGCTCGGGGGTAATTCACCCCTCCACCTT.

The chain uses TRBV6-5 and TRBJ2-7; D is uncertain. Trimming removed 2 bases at V and 5 bases at J, with 7 bases between. This CDR3 region has 12 residues. Germline V gene sequence: CDR1 MNHEY, CDR2 SVGAGI. In nucleotides, the CDR3 is TGTGCCAGCAGTTACAGTGGGGACGAGCAGTACTTC. It is translated as CASSYSGDEQYF.

This chain links TRBV27 with TRBJ2-7; either TRBD1 or TRBD2 may fit D (6 bases each). This CDR3 comprises 14 residues. CDR1 and CDR2 from the germline V gene are MNHEY and SMNVEV (reference sequence). CDR3 in amino acids: CGSASGGPGGEQYF. In DNA, the CDR3 is TGTGGATCGGCTAGTGGGGGCCCCGGGGGCGAGCAGTACTTC.

V gene TRBV5-3 combines with J gene TRBJ2-7; possible D gene TRBD1, 6 bases. TRBV5-3 is noted as an ORF with a role that remains uncertain. Trimming left V 4 bases short and J 0 bases short, with 14 bases between. This CDR3 spans 15 amino acids. For the CDR3, the DNA is TGTGCCAGAAGCGCGTTGGGGGACACCTCCTACGAGCAGTACTTC. It encodes CARSALGDTSYEQYF.

The V call is TRBV2, the J call TRBJ1-1; D is uncertain. The ends were cut back, 5 bases at V and 4 bases at J, with 11 bases in the middle. The germline V gene has CDR1 SNHLY and CDR2 FYNNEI. The CDR3 extends over 13 amino acids. The CDR3, as DNA: TGTGCCAGCAGTACCCCTGGGATCACTGAAGCTTTCTTT. Translating gives CASSTPGITEAFF.

The V call is TRBV2, the J call TRBJ2-7; D may be TRBD1 or TRBD2 (5 bases each). CDR1 is SNHLY, CDR2 FYNNEI, per germline. The CDR3 extends over 15 amino acids. V dropped 4 bases and J dropped 0 bases, with 13 bases sitting between them. The DNA for the CDR3 is TGTGCCAGCAGTGGGTCGAGGGACCACTCCTACGAGCAGTACTTC. Protein product: CASSGSRDHSYEQYF. The full variable domain, completed using reference TRBV2 and TRBJ2-7, is EPEVTQTPSHQVTQMGQEVILRCVPISNHLYFYWYRQILGQKVEFLVSFYNNEISEKSEIFDDQFSVERPDGSNFTLKIRSTKLEDSAMYFCASSGSRDHSYEQYFGPGTRLTVT.

CDR3: CASSPGTGDQPQHF. CDR3 DNA: TGTGCCAGCAGTCCCGGGACAGGGGATCAGCCCCAGCATTTT. This chain uses TRBV28 with TRBJ1-5, with 10 nucleotides matching TRBD1. This CDR3 comprises 14 residues. Per germline, CDR1 MDHEN and CDR2 SYDVKM. Germline trimming cut 5 bases from V and 5 bases from J; bases unmatched to any gene: 3.

This clone appeared once. The chain couples TRBV23-1 to TRBJ1-1; D is undetermined. TRBV23-1 is an open reading frame, and its role is uncertain. V was clipped by 4 bases and J by 8 bases, with 11 bases between them. The CDR3 totals 12 residues. The CDR3 loop is CASSLRRPEAFF. CDR3 nucleotides: TGCGCCAGCAGTCTGAGGCGGCCGGAAGCTTTCTTT.

As concerns this clone: This could be a read error, since a much larger clone is one nucleotide away. The chain combines TRBV6-6 with TRBJ2-7, with unresolved D. Germline CDR1 and CDR2: MNHNY and SVGAGI (reference sequence). The CDR3 spans 11 residues. The CDR3 protein is CASSNSYEQYF. The CDR3 DNA reads TGTGCCAGCAGTAACTCCTACGAGCAGTACTTC.